This T cell receptor (beta chain) emerged from a study of T cells expressing NK-cell markers. Broader study findings: The dominant NKG2C+ clonotypes represented about 1.0-7.5% of CD8+ T cells in five to seven donors.

This CDR3 has 13 residues. Germline-derived CDR1 and CDR2 are SGHRS and YFSETQ. Remarks on this clonotype: Its antigen is not known.

TCRdb reprocessed the 5' RACE reads, with one entry per CDR3 protein and no DNA. The sample table includes 300,000 to 500,000 distinct CDR3 sequences. The TCR originated in a woman between 45 and 60 years old in good health. The rearrangement uses TRBV5-1 and TRBJ1-1. Input material: blood T cells: a sorted CD56 or NKG2C T cell subset, CD4+ or CD8+ T cells, or bulk PBMC T cells (not recorded which). CDR3 residues: CASSPAMESEAFF.